This T cell receptor (beta chain) was sequenced in a study of identical twins. General observations from the study: Reduced insertions were recorded for abundant cord blood beta clonotypes, with no such pattern in memory repertoires. The study reached conclusions through statistical analysis that was cross-sectional, not following the same donors.

From the 5' RACE reads, TCRdb called clonotypes with MiXCR, one entry per CDR3 protein. This table has 400,000 to 600,000 distinct CDR3 sequences, more than 20% appearing once. The CDR3 spans 15 residues. With V trimmed by 4 bases and J by 7 bases, 7 bases remained unmatched. CDR1 and CDR2 (germline): SGHDT, YYEEEE. About this clonotype itself: Its target is unknown.

The sample also formed part of further work on yellow fever vaccine responses in identical twins.

The sequenced sample was CD4+ T cells sorted from blood. The chain employs TRBV5-6 and TRBJ2-1; TRBD2 matches at 11 bases. The receptor comes from a young woman in good health. Here the CDR3 reads CASSIAGGPRNEQFF. The CDR3 DNA reads TGTGCCAGCAGCATAGCGGGAGGGCCTCGGAATGAGCAGTTCTTC.